The clone carrying this T cell receptor beta chain showed up just once. CDR3 length: 15 residues. CDR1 and CDR2 from the germline V gene are SGHRS and YFSETQ. V was pared by 3 bases and J by 3 bases, with 7 bases of the junction left unmatched. The sample is drawn from a study of blood T cell repertoires in COVID-19. Study background: From T cells, B-cell-depleted T cells, or PBMCs came the material, which was cDNA or gDNA.

Sequenced by immunoSEQ multiplex PCR; TCRdb stores in-frame clones only, minus some. Of about 210,000 clones in the sample, 84% were seen once. Recruited during active infection, patients (from Seattle) were subsequently followed longitudinally. This clonotype originated in a woman at least 80 years old with COVID-19, enrolled during active disease. The chain has TRBV5-1 and TRBJ2-3; 7 bases are shared with TRBD2. Specimen: peripheral blood. The chain's CDR3 is CASSYESGGTDTQYF. As DNA, the CDR3 is TGCGCCAGCAGCTATGAGTCCGGGGGGACAGATACGCAGTATTTT.